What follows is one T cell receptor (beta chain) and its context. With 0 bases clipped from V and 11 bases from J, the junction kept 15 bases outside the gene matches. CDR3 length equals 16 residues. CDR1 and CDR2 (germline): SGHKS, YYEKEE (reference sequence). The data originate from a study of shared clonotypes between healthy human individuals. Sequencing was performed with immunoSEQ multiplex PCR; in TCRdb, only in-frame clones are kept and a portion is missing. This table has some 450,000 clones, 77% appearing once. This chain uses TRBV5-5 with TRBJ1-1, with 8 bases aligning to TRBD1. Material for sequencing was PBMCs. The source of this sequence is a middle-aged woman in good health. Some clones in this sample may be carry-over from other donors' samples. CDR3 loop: CASSLALSGGAGWAFF. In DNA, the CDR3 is TGTGCCAGCAGCTTGGCTTTGTCAGGGGGCGCTGGGTGGGCTTTCTTT.